This is a list of T cell receptor beta chains from one sample in a study of cytomegalovirus exposure and HLA in healthy donors. Sequencing used immunoSEQ multiplex PCR; TCRdb keeps in-frame clones, though not all of them. The data hold over 130,000 clones, with over 60% observed a single time. Sequencing was carried out using PBMCs. All receptors derive from a man in his forties in good health and CMV-seronegative. The CDR3 runs from the conserved cysteine through the conserved F or W. Each record gives: J gene, V gene, D gene, clone size, CDR3 length, CDR3 DNA, CDR3 protein. The D gene is left open where the match is weak. A clone size is listed for some rows: how often the clone was seen (once, few, many), or a class if it is expanded.

J gene: TRBJ1-1
V gene: TRBV11-1
D gene: NA
clone size: NA
CDR3 length: 16
CDR3 DNA: TGTGCCGGCAGCGGCGAACAGGGACACCCGAACACTGAAGCTTTCTTT
CDR3 protein: CAGSGEQGHPNTEAFF

J gene: TRBJ2-7
V gene: TRBV15
D gene: TRBD2
clone size: few
CDR3 length: 16
CDR3 DNA: TGTGCCACCAGCCCGGAGGGACTAGCGGGTCCTGGCGAGCAGTACTTC
CDR3 protein: CATSPEGLAGPGEQYF

J gene: TRBJ2-3
V gene: TRBV4-1
D gene: NA
clone size: NA
CDR3 length: 16
CDR3 DNA: TGCGCCAGCAGCCACCAGAAACAGTCTAGCACAGATACGCAGTATTTT
CDR3 protein: CASSHQKQSSTDTQYF

J gene: TRBJ2-5
V gene: TRBV4-2
D gene: NA
clone size: NA
CDR3 length: 15
CDR3 DNA: TGTGCCAGCAGTCGCTTAAGTCTAGACGGTGAGACCCAGTACTTC
CDR3 protein: CASSRLSLDGETQYF

J gene: TRBJ2-5
V gene: TRBV5-1
D gene: TRBD1
clone size: NA
CDR3 length: 15
CDR3 DNA: TGCGCCAGCAGCTTGGTACAGGGGGACCGAGAGACCCAGTACTTC
CDR3 protein: CASSLVQGDRETQYF

J gene: TRBJ2-5
V gene: TRBV2
D gene: TRBD2
clone size: few
CDR3 length: 16
CDR3 DNA: TGTGCCAGCAGTGGACTAGCGGGGGGACTCCAAGAGACCCAGTACTTC
CDR3 protein: CASSGLAGGLQETQYF

J gene: TRBJ2-7
V gene: TRBV30
D gene: TRBD2
clone size: NA
CDR3 length: 15
CDR3 DNA: TGTGCCTGGAGCGCCGGGACTAACCCCATTTCGGGGCAGTACTTC
CDR3 protein: CAWSAGTNPISGQYF

J gene: TRBJ1-3
V gene: TRBV5-1
D gene: NA
clone size: NA
CDR3 length: 17
CDR3 DNA: TGCGCCAGCAGCTTGGAAGGGCGGGTGAGCTCTGGAAACACCATATATTTT
CDR3 protein: CASSLEGRVSSGNTIYF

J gene: TRBJ1-2
V gene: TRBV4-3
D gene: TRBD1
clone size: NA
CDR3 length: 14
CDR3 DNA: TGCGCCAGCAGCCATGAGGGACAGGGGGCTCTCTACACCTTC
CDR3 protein: CASSHEGQGALYTF

J gene: TRBJ1-4
V gene: TRBV27
D gene: TRBD1
clone size: few
CDR3 length: 14
CDR3 DNA: TGTGCCAGCAGTTTACTGACAGGGGTTGAAAAACTGTTTTTT
CDR3 protein: CASSLLTGVEKLFF

J gene: TRBJ1-2
V gene: TRBV19
D gene: TRBD1
clone size: NA
CDR3 length: 15
CDR3 DNA: TGTGCCAGTAGGAAACCGGGACAGGGAAGCTATGGCTACACCTTC
CDR3 protein: CASRKPGQGSYGYTF

J gene: TRBJ2-3
V gene: TRBV11-3
D gene: NA
clone size: few
CDR3 length: 16
CDR3 DNA: TGTGCCAGCAGCCCCGGGGACTTGACTTCCACAGATACGCAGTATTTT
CDR3 protein: CASSPGDLTSTDTQYF

J gene: TRBJ1-5
V gene: TRBV29-1
D gene: NA
clone size: NA
CDR3 length: 13
CDR3 DNA: TGCAGCGTTTTTCGCGGGGATCGTCAGCCCCAGCATTTT
CDR3 protein: CSVFRGDRQPQHF

J gene: TRBJ2-7
V gene: TRBV27
D gene: TRBD1
clone size: NA
CDR3 length: 13
CDR3 DNA: TGTGCCAGCAGCTTTACGGACAGGGGGCCTAGATTCTTC
CDR3 protein: CASSFTDRGPRFF

J gene: TRBJ2-2
V gene: TRBV10-3
D gene: TRBD2
clone size: NA
CDR3 length: 18
CDR3 DNA: TGTGCCATCAGTGACTTAGGTAGCGGGGCCTCGAACACCGGGGAGCTGTTTTTT
CDR3 protein: CAISDLGSGASNTGELFF

J gene: TRBJ1-1
V gene: TRBV5-1
D gene: TRBD1
clone size: few
CDR3 length: 17
CDR3 DNA: TGCGCCAGCAGCCCACCGTCAGGGGGATGGGGGAACACTGAAGCTTTCTTT
CDR3 protein: CASSPPSGGWGNTEAFF

J gene: TRBJ2-2
V gene: TRBV18
D gene: TRBD2
clone size: NA
CDR3 length: 17
CDR3 DNA: TGTGCCAGCTCACCACCCGGCGGGAGTAATAGGTCCGGGGAGCTGTTTTTT
CDR3 protein: CASSPPGGSNRSGELFF

J gene: TRBJ2-5
V gene: TRBV18
D gene: NA
clone size: NA
CDR3 length: 15
CDR3 DNA: TGTGCCAGCTCACCACTCCCAAGGGGGCAAGAGACCCAGTACTTC
CDR3 protein: CASSPLPRGQETQYF

J gene: TRBJ2-1
V gene: TRBV7-9
D gene: NA
clone size: NA
CDR3 length: 15
CDR3 DNA: TGTGCCAGCAGCTTAGAGAAGAGAGTAACCAATGAGCAGTTCTTC
CDR3 protein: CASSLEKRVTNEQFF

J gene: TRBJ2-5
V gene: TRBV7-9
D gene: NA
clone size: few
CDR3 length: 15
CDR3 DNA: TGTGCCAGCAGCATCCCCTGGACAGCAGAAGAGACCCAGTACTTC
CDR3 protein: CASSIPWTAEETQYF

J gene: TRBJ1-5
V gene: TRBV10-3
D gene: NA
clone size: NA
CDR3 length: 15
CDR3 DNA: TGTGCCATCAAAGGAGAGGATTATAGCAATCAGCCCCAGCATTTT
CDR3 protein: CAIKGEDYSNQPQHF

J gene: TRBJ1-3
V gene: TRBV7-2
D gene: NA
clone size: NA
CDR3 length: 17
CDR3 DNA: TGTGCCAGCAGCCCACCCTCCGTGGCGGCTTCTGGAAACACCATATATTTT
CDR3 protein: CASSPPSVAASGNTIYF

J gene: TRBJ2-3
V gene: TRBV5-1
D gene: TRBD1
clone size: NA
CDR3 length: 18
CDR3 DNA: TGCGCCAGCAGCTCTGGGACAGGGATACCGCTGGGCACAGATACGCAGTATTTT
CDR3 protein: CASSSGTGIPLGTDTQYF

J gene: TRBJ2-5
V gene: TRBV6-5
D gene: TRBD1
clone size: NA
CDR3 length: 15
CDR3 DNA: TGTGCCAGCAGTTTGACAGGGGTCAGGCAAGAGACCCAGTACTTC
CDR3 protein: CASSLTGVRQETQYF

J gene: TRBJ2-5
V gene: TRBV9
D gene: NA
clone size: NA
CDR3 length: 13
CDR3 DNA: TGTGCCAGCAGCGTAGGGACAGAAGAGACCCAGTACTTC
CDR3 protein: CASSVGTEETQYF

J gene: TRBJ2-7
V gene: TRBV7-6
D gene: NA
clone size: few
CDR3 length: 12
CDR3 DNA: TGTGCCAGCAGCTTCCGGGGTGACGAGCAGTACTTC
CDR3 protein: CASSFRGDEQYF

J gene: TRBJ2-5
V gene: TRBV27
D gene: TRBD2
clone size: NA
CDR3 length: 15
CDR3 DNA: TGTGCCAGCAGTTTATTCACGGGGGAGGGGGAGACCCAGTACTTC
CDR3 protein: CASSLFTGEGETQYF

J gene: TRBJ2-1
V gene: TRBV10-3
D gene: TRBD2
clone size: once
CDR3 length: 14
CDR3 DNA: TGTGCCATCCTGGGGGGGAGCTCCTACAATGAGCAGTTCTTC
CDR3 protein: CAILGGSSYNEQFF

J gene: TRBJ2-3
V gene: TRBV4-3
D gene: TRBD2
clone size: NA
CDR3 length: 16
CDR3 DNA: TGCGCCAGCAGCCAAGAGGGGGGGGTTAGCACAGATACGCAGTATTTT
CDR3 protein: CASSQEGGVSTDTQYF

J gene: TRBJ1-2
V gene: TRBV4-1
D gene: TRBD1
clone size: NA
CDR3 length: 15
CDR3 DNA: TGCGCCAGCAGCCTATCGACAGGGGAAGACTATGGCTACACCTTC
CDR3 protein: CASSLSTGEDYGYTF

J gene: TRBJ2-1
V gene: TRBV19
D gene: TRBD2
clone size: NA
CDR3 length: 17
CDR3 DNA: TGTGCCAGTAGCGGACTAGCGGGAGGTAAATGGTACAATGAGCAGTTCTTC
CDR3 protein: CASSGLAGGKWYNEQFF

J gene: TRBJ2-1
V gene: TRBV19
D gene: NA
clone size: NA
CDR3 length: 13
CDR3 DNA: TGTGCCAGTAGTTCAGGGGCCTACAATGAGCAGTTCTTC
CDR3 protein: CASSSGAYNEQFF

J gene: TRBJ2-3
V gene: TRBV6-5
D gene: NA
clone size: few
CDR3 length: 12
CDR3 DNA: TGTGCCAGCAGCCCCGGGTGGGATACGCAGTATTTT
CDR3 protein: CASSPGWDTQYF

J gene: TRBJ2-5
V gene: TRBV29-1
D gene: TRBD2
clone size: NA
CDR3 length: 12
CDR3 DNA: TGCAGCGCCCGGACTAGCGGAGAGACCCAGTACTTC
CDR3 protein: CSARTSGETQYF

J gene: TRBJ2-2
V gene: TRBV9
D gene: NA
clone size: NA
CDR3 length: 12
CDR3 DNA: TGTGCCAGCAGCGTCGGCACCGGGGAGCTGTTTTTT
CDR3 protein: CASSVGTGELFF

J gene: TRBJ2-1
V gene: TRBV4-1
D gene: TRBD2
clone size: NA
CDR3 length: 17
CDR3 DNA: TGCGCCAGCAGCCAAGGTGTTTCGAGCGGGGGGACGAATGAGCAGTTCTTC
CDR3 protein: CASSQGVSSGGTNEQFF

J gene: TRBJ1-6
V gene: TRBV9
D gene: TRBD1
clone size: NA
CDR3 length: 19
CDR3 DNA: TGTGCCAGCAGCGCGGACAGGGGGGGTTTGTATTCCTATAATTCACCCCTCCACTTT
CDR3 protein: CASSADRGGLYSYNSPLHF

J gene: TRBJ1-2
V gene: TRBV6-5
D gene: TRBD1
clone size: NA
CDR3 length: 14
CDR3 DNA: TGTGCCAGTTTCCCCGGGACAGGGATTTATGGCTACACCTTC
CDR3 protein: CASFPGTGIYGYTF

J gene: TRBJ2-1
V gene: TRBV4-1
D gene: TRBD2
clone size: NA
CDR3 length: 19
CDR3 DNA: TGCGCCAGCAGCCAAGGACCGCCATTTACTAGCGGCGTTGGGAATGAGCAGTTCTTC
CDR3 protein: CASSQGPPFTSGVGNEQFF

J gene: TRBJ2-6
V gene: TRBV7-8
D gene: TRBD1
clone size: NA
CDR3 length: 16
CDR3 DNA: TGTGCCAGCAGCGCCGGATACAGGGGTGGGGCCAACGTCCTGACTTTC
CDR3 protein: CASSAGYRGGANVLTF

J gene: TRBJ2-7
V gene: TRBV19
D gene: TRBD1
clone size: NA
CDR3 length: 12
CDR3 DNA: TGTGCCAAGGACAGGGGGCAATACGAGCAGTACTTC
CDR3 protein: CAKDRGQYEQYF

J gene: TRBJ2-3
V gene: TRBV28
D gene: NA
clone size: NA
CDR3 length: 15
CDR3 DNA: TGTGCCAGCAGTAGAACAGCGGACCTCACAGATACGCAGTATTTT
CDR3 protein: CASSRTADLTDTQYF

J gene: TRBJ1-1
V gene: TRBV7-3
D gene: TRBD1
clone size: NA
CDR3 length: 15
CDR3 DNA: TGTGCCAGCAGCTTAATGACAGGGGGTTACACTGAAGCTTTCTTT
CDR3 protein: CASSLMTGGYTEAFF

J gene: TRBJ1-2
V gene: TRBV7-2
D gene: TRBD1
clone size: few
CDR3 length: 13
CDR3 DNA: TGTGCCAGCAGCTTAGCGGGACAGGGTGGCTACACCTTC
CDR3 protein: CASSLAGQGGYTF

J gene: TRBJ2-1
V gene: TRBV5-1
D gene: NA
clone size: NA
CDR3 length: 13
CDR3 DNA: TGCGCCAGCAGCTTGGCGGGGAACAATGAGCAGTTCTTC
CDR3 protein: CASSLAGNNEQFF

J gene: TRBJ2-5
V gene: TRBV28
D gene: TRBD1
clone size: few
CDR3 length: 14
CDR3 DNA: TGTGCCAGCAGCTCGGGACAGTGGGTCGAGACCCAGTACTTC
CDR3 protein: CASSSGQWVETQYF

J gene: TRBJ1-5
V gene: TRBV5-4
D gene: NA
clone size: NA
CDR3 length: 15
CDR3 DNA: TGTGCCAGCAGCCAAGGGGGGGAGAGGGATCAGCCCCAGCATTTT
CDR3 protein: CASSQGGERDQPQHF

J gene: TRBJ1-2
V gene: TRBV28
D gene: TRBD1
clone size: NA
CDR3 length: 13
CDR3 DNA: TGTGCCAGCAGTCCGACAGGGGGAGCAGGCTACACCTTC
CDR3 protein: CASSPTGGAGYTF

J gene: TRBJ2-3
V gene: TRBV28
D gene: NA
clone size: NA
CDR3 length: 13
CDR3 DNA: TGTGCCAGCAGCCCCGGGAGCACAGATACGCAGTATTTT
CDR3 protein: CASSPGSTDTQYF

J gene: TRBJ2-7
V gene: TRBV6-1
D gene: TRBD1
clone size: NA
CDR3 length: 15
CDR3 DNA: TGTGCCAGCAGTCTCCGGGGACAGGGCCCCCACGAGCAGTACTTC
CDR3 protein: CASSLRGQGPHEQYF

J gene: TRBJ1-5
V gene: TRBV4-3
D gene: TRBD1
clone size: NA
CDR3 length: 18
CDR3 DNA: TGCGCCAGCAGCCCGGGACAGGGGCAGCGGGGGGTGTTTCAGCCCCAGCATTTT
CDR3 protein: CASSPGQGQRGVFQPQHF

J gene: TRBJ2-5
V gene: TRBV27
D gene: TRBD2
clone size: few
CDR3 length: 15
CDR3 DNA: TGTGCCAGCAGTTTACTAGCGGGAGGTGGGGAGACCCAGTACTTC
CDR3 protein: CASSLLAGGGETQYF

J gene: TRBJ2-1
V gene: TRBV7-9
D gene: NA
clone size: NA
CDR3 length: 12
CDR3 DNA: TGTGCCAGCAGCCGGACCCGGGACTCACAGTTCTTC
CDR3 protein: CASSRTRDSQFF

J gene: TRBJ2-5
V gene: TRBV7-8
D gene: NA
clone size: NA
CDR3 length: 15
CDR3 DNA: TGTGCCAGCAGCTTAGTGGGGAGGGGGTCAGAGACCCAGTACTTC
CDR3 protein: CASSLVGRGSETQYF

J gene: TRBJ2-4
V gene: TRBV30
D gene: NA
clone size: NA
CDR3 length: 15
CDR3 DNA: TGTGCCTGGAGTGTATCCGGGGTGGCCAAAAACATTCAGTACTTC
CDR3 protein: CAWSVSGVAKNIQYF